This T cell receptor (beta chain) was captured in a study of blood T cell repertoires in COVID-19 (TCRdb year 2020). Background on the whole study: Samples covering the acute and convalescent phases of COVID-19 were provided by collaborators in the United States, Italy and Spain. The material from the prospective study consisted of cDNA or gDNA derived from T cells, B-cell-depleted T cells, or PBMCs. Deeply sampled blood TCRbeta repertoires from subjects exposed to, actively infected with, or recovered from COVID-19 were included in the dataset. The repertoires were made available in a free public database intended to serve as a resource for research on the immune response to SARS-CoV-2. The samples were drawn from the first 160 participants of the ongoing ImmuneRACE study and from more than 1,000 subjects provided by 6 global collaborators. Sample metadata almost always included a de-identified subject ID, COVID-19 status, age in years and sex. Where available, HLA class I and class II types were obtained from metadata supplied by the sample provider rather than from assay-based typing. The paper's findings and limits, for the study overall: The amount of clinical and demographic metadata varied by source and participant and was provided uncurated.

TCRbeta CDR3 regions were amplified from genomic DNA using the immunoSEQ Assay, a bias-controlled multiplex PCR. The source study handled its data this way. The number of nucleated cells in each sample was estimated by amplification of reference gene primers within the assay. Sequence reads were collapsed and filtered to measure the absolute abundance of every unique TCRbeta CDR3 rearrangement. Productive Simpson clonality was computed per sample as the square root of Simpson's diversity index over productive rearrangements. TCRdb's version of the immuneACCESS table is confined to in-frame rearrangements and falls short of the full clone set. An unresolved V gene accounts for under half of the shortfall where checked; the remainder is of unknown origin. That table supplies the V and J calls and clone size; D and trimming were determined from the DNA. Within this sample are a few hundred thousand clones, with about 90% of them counted one time only. The ten largest clones take up 0.7% to 0.85% of the sample.

The V end loses 2 bases and the J end loses 3 bases, and a stretch of 9 bases separates them. Looking up the germline V gene (reference sequence) yields CDR1 SGHKS and CDR2 YYEKEE. The CDR3 starts with the cysteine, ends with the phenylalanine, and has 13 residues. Left in the record is the CDR3 DNA by itself, 39 bases read in frame from the first base. Worth noting for this clone: Its antigen is still unknown. No per-base quality is available; no much larger clone lies one base away.

One collaborating source in Seattle enrolled patients while the patients were actively infected and followed the patients over time throughout the course of disease. Collaborating institutions collected whole blood in K2EDTA tubes following their own protocols. For TCRbeta analysis, collaborator samples were shipped as frozen whole blood, as isolated PBMCs, or as DNA extracted from either sample type. The sequence links TRBV5-5 to TRBJ2-7; confidence is insufficient to name the D gene. The sample consisted of peripheral blood. This receptor was taken from a man between 18 and 29 years old with COVID-19, enrolled during active disease. For the CDR3, the sequence is CASSFSANYEQYF. The base sequence is TGTGCCAGCAGCTTTTCCGCGAACTACGAGCAGTACTTC.